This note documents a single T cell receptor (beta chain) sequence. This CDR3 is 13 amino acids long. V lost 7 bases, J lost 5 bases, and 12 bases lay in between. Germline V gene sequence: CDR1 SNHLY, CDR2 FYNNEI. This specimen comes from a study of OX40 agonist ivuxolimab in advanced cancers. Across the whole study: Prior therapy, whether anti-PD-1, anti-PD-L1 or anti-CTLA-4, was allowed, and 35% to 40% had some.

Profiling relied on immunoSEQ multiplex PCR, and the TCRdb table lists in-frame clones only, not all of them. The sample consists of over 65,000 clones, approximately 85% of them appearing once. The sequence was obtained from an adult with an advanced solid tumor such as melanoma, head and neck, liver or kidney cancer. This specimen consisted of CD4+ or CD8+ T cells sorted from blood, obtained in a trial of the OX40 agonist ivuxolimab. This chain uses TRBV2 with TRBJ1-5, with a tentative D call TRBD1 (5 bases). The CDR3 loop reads CASNRGQYQPQHF. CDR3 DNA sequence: TGTGCCAGCAATAGGGGCCAATATCAGCCCCAGCATTTT.